The clone carrying this TCR beta chain was detected only a few times. Its antigen is not identified. The data are from a study of cytomegalovirus exposure and HLA in healthy donors. The PCR was carried out with 60 Vbeta primers and 13 Jbeta primers. The repertoire was sequenced with immunoSEQ multiplex PCR; TCRdb's copy has only in-frame clones and lacks some. Of 100,000 to 150,000 clones listed, roughly 80% were seen once; the top ten hold around 4.2%. Whole-study findings and limits: HLA alleles were associated with 18,000 or so TCR beta sequences in a later analysis at 0.05 false discovery rate. Only CMV serostatus was available as immune exposure information.

The V segment lost 5 bases and the J segment 1 base; nucleotides outside the gene matches: 7. The CDR3 has 15 amino acids. CDR1 and CDR2 (germline): LGHNA, YSLEER. V usage is TRBV4-3 and J usage is TRBJ1-2, with 7 positions matching TRBD1. This TCR was sampled from a woman aged 40 to 50 in good health and CMV-seronegative. The material sequenced was PBMCs. CDR3 region: CASSSGTVLNYGYTF. Here the CDR3 DNA reads TGCGCCAGCAGCTCCGGGACAGTCCTTAACTATGGCTACACCTTC.